A single sample is the source of the 24 T cell receptor beta chains below, sequenced in a study of blood T cells in healthy people across ages. Sample-barcoded 5' priming and a J-beta primer mix drove a second PCR of roughly 7 to 11 cycles. TCRdb re-called the 5' RACE reads with MiXCR, one entry per CDR3 protein. The sample records about 1.8 million distinct CDR3 sequences, roughly 52% being singletons. The sequenced sample was blood. The receptors stem from a woman in her thirties or forties in good health.

The chain recombines TRBV6-5 with TRBJ1-6; D is uncertain. This CDR3 region has 19 residues. From germline, CDR1 is MNHEY and CDR2 SVGAGI. The V and J ends lost 0 bases and 6 bases respectively, with 21 bases between them. CDR3: CASSYSSMAGRMLNSPLHF. CDR3 nucleotide sequence: TGTGCCAGCAGTTACTCGAGTATGGCGGGCCGAATGCTTAATTCACCCCTCCACTTT.

Details on this clonotype: One end of the junction is discordant with germline, which a read error may explain. The chain has TRBV15 and TRBJ1-2; D uncertain. The germline V gene has CDR1 LNHNV and CDR2 YYDKDF (reference sequence). The CDR3 consists of 11 residues. CDR3 residues: CTTSSMSGYTF. Here the CDR3 DNA reads TGTACCACCAGCAGTATGAGCGGCTACACCTTC.

This chain uses TRBV5-1 with TRBJ2-2; no clear D gene. The germline gives CDR1 SGHRS, CDR2 YFSETQ. The V end was cut by 4 bases, the J end by 5 bases, with 9 bases between. This CDR3 contains 13 residues. The CDR3: CASSTSITGELFF. The CDR3 bases are TGCGCCAGCAGCACCTCCATAACCGGGGAGCTGTTTTTT.

This clonotype showed up just once. V gene TRBV29-1 combines with J gene TRBJ1-2, with 9 bases that match TRBD1. With 7 bases clipped from V and 4 bases from J, the junction kept 10 bases outside the gene matches. The CDR3 has 14 amino acids. Germline-derived CDR1 and CDR2 are SQVTM and ANQGSEA. CDR3 in DNA: TGCAGCGCCAAACAGGGGGCTATCGGCTATGGCTACACCTTC. Its translation: CSAKQGAIGYGYTF.

V and J are TRBV6-5 and TRBJ1-2; D possibly corresponds to TRBD1 (6 bases). Germline V CDR1 and CDR2: MNHEY, SVGAGI. The germline V and J ends were trimmed by 4 bases and 6 bases, with 15 bases remaining between them. The CDR3 runs to 14 residues. The CDR3 spells CASSFGQHADGYTF. CDR3 DNA sequence: TGTGCCAGCAGTTTCGGACAGCACGCGGATGGCTACACCTTC.

The rearrangement joins TRBV24-1 to TRBJ2-7, with TRBD1 matching 8 bases. The CDR3 totals 15 residues. Losses at the gene ends were 3 bases for V and 3 bases for J; bases not matched to a gene: 6. CDR1 and CDR2 from the germline V gene are KGHDR and SFDVKD. This CDR3 reads CATSDARQGLYEQYF. CDR3 DNA: TGTGCCACCAGTGATGCTCGACAGGGGCTCTACGAGCAGTACTTC.

V and J are TRBV5-1 and TRBJ1-6; D unresolved. Per the germline V gene, CDR1 is SGHRS and CDR2 is YFSETQ. V lost 1 base to trimming and J lost 6 bases, with 14 bases between them. The CDR3 has 16 amino acids. Here the CDR3 reads CASSLSVRDSNSPLHF. CDR3 nucleotide sequence: TGCGCCAGCAGCTTGAGCGTGCGCGATTCTAATTCACCCCTCCACTTT.

The V and J genes are TRBV29-1 and TRBJ1-2; tentative D call: TRBD1 (6 bases). The V gene lost 7 bases and the J gene lost 6 bases, with 18 bases spanning the gap. There are 13 residues in the CDR3. The germline V gene has CDR1 SQVTM and CDR2 ANQGSEA. The CDR3 region has the DNA TGCAGCGCACTTATACAGGGAAGGGATGGCTACACCTTC. The encoded protein is CSALIQGRDGYTF.

The chain uses TRBV5-1 and TRBJ2-1; 7 nucleotides match TRBD2. The germline CDR1 and CDR2 sequences are SGHRS and YFSETQ. The junction had 5 bases not matched to a gene; V was cut back by 5 bases and J by 0 bases. There are 15 residues in the CDR3. The CDR3 loop is CASSAGTTSYNEQFF. The CDR3 DNA follows: TGCGCCAGCAGTGCCGGGACTACCTCCTACAATGAGCAGTTCTTC. Together with reference TRBV5-1 and TRBJ2-1, the CDR3 gives the full variable domain: KAGVTQTPRYLIKTRGQQVTLSCSPISGHRSVSWYQQTPGQGLQFLFEYFSETQRNKGNFPGRFSGRQFSNSRSEMNVSTLELGDSALYLCASSAGTTSYNEQFFGPGTRLTVL.

In this sample, this clonotype turned up a few times. V gene TRBV29-1 combines with J gene TRBJ2-5, with a tentative D call TRBD1 (5 bases). Germline loops: CDR1 SQVTM, CDR2 ANQGSEA. The germline V and J ends were trimmed by 2 bases and 11 bases, with 15 bases remaining between them. This CDR3 has 12 amino acids. DNA for the CDR3: TGCAGCGTTGAATCAGGGTCTGATGAGCAGTACTTC. Amino acids: CSVESGSDEQYF.

The V and J genes are TRBV4-3 and TRBJ2-3, with 13 bases fitting TRBD2. Unmatched junction bases numbered 9, after V lost 6 bases and J lost 3 bases. CDR3 length equals 17 residues. Germline loops: CDR1 LGHNA, CDR2 YSLEER. The CDR3 coding sequence is TGCGCCAGCAGTCGAACCGGGACTAGCGGGGCGACAGATACGCAGTATTTT. Its protein is CASSRTGTSGATDTQYF.

This clonotype was counted a few times. The chain combines TRBV4-1 with TRBJ2-1; tentatively, D is TRBD1 (7 bases). This CDR3 is 16 amino acids long. The germline V and J ends were trimmed by 1 base and 7 bases, with 17 bases remaining between them. Germline CDR1 and CDR2: MGHRA and YSYEKL. CDR3 bases: TGCGCCAGCAGCCAAGCGAGTGGAGGGGGCTCGAATGAGCAGTTCTTC. Its translation: CASSQASGGGSNEQFF.

The chain recombines TRBV29-1 with TRBJ2-1, with D possibly TRBD2 on 6 matching bases. V was shortened by 1 base and J by 13 bases, with 14 bases between the two germline ends. The length of the CDR3 is 12 residues. Germline V gene lookup returns CDR1 SQVTM and CDR2 ANQGSEA. The DNA of the CDR3 is TGCAGCGTTGAAGGCGGGGCCGAGACCCAGTTCTTC. Residues: CSVEGGAETQFF.

V gene TRBV4-1 combines with J gene TRBJ2-5; tentative D call: TRBD1 (5 bases). CDR1 MGHRA and CDR2 YSYEKL come from the germline V gene. This CDR3 has 15 residues. V lost 0 bases and J 4 bases, leaving 12 bases between the germline ends. The CDR3 sequence is CASSQDQGTGETQYF. The CDR3 DNA reads TGCGCCAGCAGCCAAGATCAGGGAACGGGAGAGACCCAGTACTTC.

J is TRBJ1-2 and V is TRBV5-8; D unresolved. The CDR3 covers 14 residues. CDR1 SGHTS and CDR2 YDEGEE come from the germline V gene. Deletions cut 0 bases from V and 2 bases from J, with 8 bases between. The CDR3 DNA reads as TGTGCCAGCAGCTTGGATCTGGCCAACTATGGCTACACCTTC. Translation gives CASSLDLANYGYTF.

This clonotype was counted many times. The genes are TRBV7-2 and TRBJ1-4, with D perhaps matching TRBD1 (5 bases). Germline V lookup: CDR1 SGHTA, CDR2 FQGNSA. There are 15 residues in the CDR3. V dropped 2 bases and J dropped 1 base, with 8 bases sitting between them. The CDR3 sequence is CASSLTGGTNEKLFF. In DNA, the CDR3 is TGTGCCAGCAGCTTAACGGGGGGAACTAATGAAAAACTGTTTTTT.

This rearrangement joins TRBV5-1 to TRBJ1-5, with a possible D match to TRBD1 (5 bases). Trimming pared 4 bases from V and 2 bases from J, leaving 19 bases between. Germline V gene sequence: CDR1 SGHRS, CDR2 YFSETQ. The CDR3 totals 17 residues. CDR3 nucleotides: TGCGCCAGCAGCCCCGGTCCGGGGGTGTCGGGCAATCAGCCCCAGCATTTT. Residues: CASSPGPGVSGNQPQHF. The whole variable domain, remainder taken from reference TRBV5-1 and TRBJ1-5, is KAGVTQTPRYLIKTRGQQVTLSCSPISGHRSVSWYQQTPGQGLQFLFEYFSETQRNKGNFPGRFSGRQFSNSRSEMNVSTLELGDSALYLCASSPGPGVSGNQPQHFGDGTRLSIL.

There are a few counts of this clonotype. This sequence joins TRBV4-3 and TRBJ2-5, with 7 bases aligning to TRBD2. J was trimmed by 0 bases and V by 5 bases; bases with no gene match: 6. Germline CDR1 LGHNA, CDR2 YSLEER. The CDR3 covers 15 residues. The CDR3 DNA sequence: TGCGCCAGCAGCAAATCCGGGACTAACCAAGAGACCCAGTACTTC. Protein sequence: CASSKSGTNQETQYF.

J is TRBJ2-3 and V is TRBV24-1; D possibly corresponds to TRBD1 (6 bases). V shed 4 bases and J shed 2 bases, with 12 bases lying between them. CDR1 and CDR2 (germline): KGHDR, SFDVKD. CDR3 length: 15 amino acids. The CDR3 loop is CATSDKTGTTDTQYF. The CDR3 region has the DNA TGTGCCACCAGTGACAAAACAGGGACCACAGATACGCAGTATTTT.

This sequence joins TRBV2 and TRBJ1-2; D not certain. There are 16 residues in the CDR3. Germline V gives CDR1 SNHLY, CDR2 FYNNEI. Trimming stripped 3 bases from V and 2 bases from J, with 16 bases between. The DNA of the CDR3 is TGTGCCAGCAGTGACTGGGCGGGTCGGGAGAACTATGGCTACACCTTC. Translation: CASSDWAGRENYGYTF.

The chain uses TRBV5-1 and TRBJ2-3; TRBD2 aligns across 10 bases. The CDR3 totals 16 residues. Germline loops: CDR1 SGHRS, CDR2 YFSETQ. Trimming took 0 bases from V and 4 from J; bases not matched to a gene: 5. The CDR3 loop reads CASSLVGTSAPDTQYF. The CDR3 DNA follows: TGCGCCAGCAGCTTGGTGGGGACTAGCGCACCAGATACGCAGTATTTT.

The gene calls are TRBV7-2 and TRBJ2-3, with 7 bases lining up with TRBD2. This CDR3 has 17 residues. CDR1 and CDR2 (germline): SGHTA, FQGNSA. J was trimmed by 0 bases and V by 1 base; bases with no gene match: 7. The CDR3 nucleotides are TGTGCCAGCAGCTTAGTCGCTAGCGGACGCAGCACAGATACGCAGTATTTT. Translated, it gives CASSLVASGRSTDTQYF.

This clonotype was found a few times. The gene calls are TRBV20-1 and TRBJ2-1; TRBD2 matches 9 bases. The CDR3 runs 15 residues. Trimming cost V 5 bases and J 4 bases; bases outside gene matches: 9. Germline values: CDR1 DFQATT, CDR2 SNEGSKA (reference sequence). The CDR3 sequence: CSAAGLANLYNEQFF. CDR3 bases: TGCAGTGCTGCTGGACTAGCGAACTTGTACAATGAGCAGTTCTTC.

This chain uses TRBV4-1 with TRBJ1-5; 7 positions match TRBD1. Germline V lookup: CDR1 MGHRA, CDR2 YSYEKL. With 0 bases clipped from V and 2 bases from J, the junction kept 4 bases outside the gene matches. CDR3 length equals 16 residues. The CDR3 bases are TGCGCCAGCAGCCAAGATCTTGACAGGGGCAATCAGCCCCAGCATTTT. Amino acid sequence: CASSQDLDRGNQPQHF.